Listed below are T cell receptor beta chains from one sample, sequenced in a study of T cells in Graves' hyperthyroidism and ophthalmopathy. TCRdb called the multiplex PCR reads again in MiXCR, with one record for every CDR3 protein. The data hold some 600,000 distinct CDR3 sequences, with approximately 13% observed a single time. What was sequenced was blood. The receptors derive from a woman aged 25 to 39 with Graves' hyperthyroidism that later progressed to Graves' ophthalmopathy. CDR3s include the opening cysteine and the closing phenylalanine or tryptophan. The order of the fields is J gene, D gene, V gene, clone size, CDR3 DNA, CDR3 protein. The D gene is left open where the match is weak. Part of the rows lack a size; the others show once, few, many or a class for expanded clones.

TRBJ2-7 | NA | TRBV10-3 | NA | TGTGCCATCAGTGAGGGAGTATCCGAGCAGTACTTC | CAISEGVSEQYF
TRBJ1-5 | NA | TRBV27 | many | TGTGCCAGCAGCCCCAGGGGAGTCGGCAATCAGCCCCAGCATTTT | CASSPRGVGNQPQHF
TRBJ2-7 | NA | TRBV7-9 | NA | TGTGCCAGCAGCGTGACGGTTTCCTACGAGCAGTACTTC | CASSVTVSYEQYF
TRBJ2-1 | NA | TRBV6-1 | many | TGTGCCAGCGACGGGACGGGAGCTCTTTACAATGAGCAGTTCTTC | CASDGTGALYNEQFF
TRBJ2-7 | TRBD2 | TRBV3-1 | many | TGTGCCAGCAGCCACCGGACTAGCGGGCCCTACGAGCAGTACTTC | CASSHRTSGPYEQYF
TRBJ1-6 | TRBD1 | TRBV7-9 | many | TGTGCCAACAGCGCCGACAGGGGCCAAAATTCACCCCTCCACTTT | CANSADRGQNSPLHF
TRBJ2-3 | TRBD1 | TRBV4-1 | many | TGCGCCAGCAGCCCTTGGACAGGGGGTCGAGATACGCAGTATTTT | CASSPWTGGRDTQYF
TRBJ2-1 | NA | TRBV7-3 | NA | TGTGCCAGCAGCTTAACAGGCGACAATGAGCAGTTCTTC | CASSLTGDNEQFF
TRBJ2-1 | TRBD2 | TRBV25-1 | many | TGTGCCAGTTCATCAGCGGGAGGGGATGAGCAGTTCTTC | CASSSAGGDEQFF
TRBJ2-7 | NA | TRBV20-1 | many | TGCAGTGCTAGGGACAGTCCTCTTACCTACGAGCAGTACTTC | CSARDSPLTYEQYF
TRBJ2-2 | NA | TRBV10-3 | NA | TGTGCCATCAGTGAGTCTTCCTTTGGTGCCGGGGAGCTGTTTTTT | CAISESSFGAGELFF
TRBJ2-1 | NA | TRBV9 | NA | TGTGCCAGCAGCTTAAGGAGGGGAGGGGGCTTACTGACCTACAATGAGCAGTTCTTC | CASSLRRGGGLLTYNEQFF
TRBJ1-1 | NA | TRBV9 | NA | TGTGCCAGCAGCGTAGGCTCGGGGCTGCACACTGAAGCTTTCTTT | CASSVGSGLHTEAFF
TRBJ2-5 | TRBD2 | TRBV11-1 | many | TGTGCCAGCAGCTTGGGACTAGCGGGAGGGTGGAATCTTTTAGAGACCCAGTACTTC | CASSLGLAGGWNLLETQYF
TRBJ2-7 | TRBD1 | TRBV19 | many | TGTGCCAGTAGTACAGGACAGGGAATGAACTACGAGCAGTACTTC | CASSTGQGMNYEQYF
TRBJ2-5 | NA | TRBV20-1 | few | TGCAGTGCTAGAGATCAATTTCAAGAGACCCAGTACTTC | CSARDQFQETQYF
TRBJ1-2 | NA | TRBV6-2/TRBV6-3 | few | TGTGCCAGCAGAGACGTACAGGGAATCTATGGCTACACCTTC | CASRDVQGIYGYTF
TRBJ1-5 | NA | TRBV6-1 | NA | TGTGCCAGCAGTGGTCTATTGAGCAATCAGCCCCAGCATTTT | CASSGLLSNQPQHF
TRBJ2-1 | TRBD2 | TRBV20-1 | NA | TGCAGTGCCTCTCTAGCGGGAGGAAGCTCCTACAATGAGCAGTTCTTC | CSASLAGGSSYNEQFF
TRBJ1-4 | NA | TRBV27 | NA | TGTGCCAGCAGTTCGGGGTTCACTAATGAAAAACTGTTTTTT | CASSSGFTNEKLFF
TRBJ2-1 | NA | TRBV15 | many | TGTGCCACCAGCAGATTGCCCGGGGACGGGGACAATGAGCAGTTCTTC | CATSRLPGDGDNEQFF
TRBJ2-4 | NA | TRBV7-2 | many | TGTGCCAGCAGCTTCAGTAGAGTGGGAGCCAGGGACATTCAGTACTTC | CASSFSRVGARDIQYF
TRBJ2-1 | NA | TRBV11-2 | NA | TGTGCCAGCAGCTTGGACATTGACAATGAGCAGTTCTTC | CASSLDIDNEQFF
TRBJ2-1 | TRBD2 | TRBV12-3/TRBV12-4 | many | TGTGCCAGCAGTAGACTAGCGGGAGTGAATGAGCAGTTCTTC | CASSRLAGVNEQFF
TRBJ2-1 | NA | TRBV5-1 | NA | TGCGCCAGCAGCTTGGGGTTAGATTCCTACGAGCAGTTCTTC | CASSLGLDSYEQFF
TRBJ2-1 | TRBD2 | TRBV29-1 | NA | TGCAGCGTTGAAGATTCCGGACTAGCGGGGAACTCCTACAATGAGCAGTTCTTC | CSVEDSGLAGNSYNEQFF
TRBJ2-3 | NA | TRBV7-9 | few | TGTGCCAGCAGCCCCCGCCGGGCAGCCGGCACAGATACGCAGTATTTT | CASSPRRAAGTDTQYF
TRBJ2-3 | NA | TRBV15 | many | TGTGCCACCAGCAGACCGGGTCCCACAGATACGCAGTATTTT | CATSRPGPTDTQYF
TRBJ2-1 | TRBD2 | TRBV18 | NA | TGTGCCAGCTCACCACAAAAACTAGCGGAACGCAATGAGCAGTTCTTC | CASSPQKLAERNEQFF
TRBJ2-1 | TRBD1 | TRBV6-5 | few | TGTGCCAGCAGTTACTCACTCATCGGGACAGGGAACAATGAGCAGTTCTTC | CASSYSLIGTGNNEQFF
TRBJ2-7 | NA | TRBV20-1 | many | TGCAGTGCTAGAGTCGGCCAGGAGCACTACGAGCAGTACTTC | CSARVGQEHYEQYF
TRBJ2-7 | NA | TRBV11-2 | many | TGTGCCAGCAGCCAAATAGCGAACCCCTACGAGCAGTACTTC | CASSQIANPYEQYF
TRBJ2-5 | TRBD2 | TRBV3-1 | few | TGTGCCAGCAGCCAAGTGGGACTAGCCCCTCGACGGGAGACCCAGTACTTC | CASSQVGLAPRRETQYF
TRBJ2-5 | TRBD1 | TRBV10-3 | many | TGTGCCATCAGTGGTGAGGGACAGCCAGAAGAGACCCAGTACTTC | CAISGEGQPEETQYF
TRBJ2-7 | NA | TRBV6-5 | many | TGTGCCAGCAGTTACGATCTTAGCTCCTACGAGCAGTACTTC | CASSYDLSSYEQYF
TRBJ1-5 | TRBD1 | TRBV12-5 | many | TGTGCTAGTGGTTTGGCTATTCCCGGGACAGGGAATAGCAATCAGCCCCAGCATTTT | CASGLAIPGTGNSNQPQHF
TRBJ1-1 | NA | TRBV6-1 | many | TGTGCCAGCGGGTTGCATTCTTCCACTGAAGCTTTCTTT | CASGLHSSTEAFF
TRBJ2-7 | NA | TRBV19 | few | TGTGCCAGTAGTATGGGCAGGCGCTCCTACGAGCAGTACTTC | CASSMGRRSYEQYF
TRBJ2-7 | TRBD1 | TRBV19 | many | TGTGCCAGTAGTATAGAGGGACAGCCACCCTACGAGCAGTACTTC | CASSIEGQPPYEQYF
TRBJ1-2 | NA | TRBV7-2 | many | TGTGCCAGCAGCTTAGGGACGGCTAACTATGGCTACACCTTC | CASSLGTANYGYTF
TRBJ1-1 | NA | TRBV9 | many | TGTGCCAGCAGCGTAAAGGGGGGTCTAAACACTGAAGCTTTCTTT | CASSVKGGLNTEAFF
TRBJ2-1 | TRBD2 | TRBV2 | NA | TGTGCCAGTCGCAAAAGCGGGAGGGCCGGTCACAATGAGCAGTTCTTC | CASRKSGRAGHNEQFF
TRBJ2-3 | TRBD2 | TRBV6-9 | NA | TGCGCCAGCAGTGCCGGACTAGCGGGAGGTTTCGATACGCAGTATTTT | CASSAGLAGGFDTQYF
TRBJ2-2 | TRBD1 | TRBV7-3 | many | TGTGCCAGCAGCCCTCCGGGACAGGGATTTACCGGGGAGCTGTTTTTT | CASSPPGQGFTGELFF
TRBJ2-2 | TRBD2 | TRBV12-3/TRBV12-4 | many | TGTGCCAGCAGTTTCCACCTAGCGGGAGCCACCGGGGAGCTGTTTTTT | CASSFHLAGATGELFF
TRBJ2-7 | TRBD2 | TRBV6-2/TRBV6-3 | many | TGTGCCAGCAGCGAGACTAGCTTCTACTTC | CASSETSFYF
TRBJ2-7 | TRBD2 | TRBV5-1 | many | TGCGCCAGCAGCTTGAGGTCTAGCGGGAGCAACGAGCAGTACTTC | CASSLRSSGSNEQYF